One and the same sample provided the 20 T cell receptor beta chains below, sequenced in a study of cytomegalovirus exposure and HLA in healthy donors. Researchers ran the PCR with 60 Vbeta and 13 Jbeta primers. Method: immunoSEQ multiplex PCR; TCRdb's copy keeps in-frame clones and lacks some. This table has some 150,000 clones, approximately 80% appearing once. Material: PBMCs. Every receptor here comes from a male donor in good health and CMV-seronegative.

The chain links TRBV19 to TRBJ1-1; D possibly corresponds to TRBD1 (6 bases). Germline CDR1 is LNHDA and CDR2 is SQIVND (reference sequence). This CDR3 is built from 16 residues. Trimming removed 2 bases at V and 1 base at J, with 14 bases between. DNA for the CDR3: TGTGCCAGTAGTATAAGCACAGGGTCGCGGAACACTGAAGCTTTCTTT. Its translation is CASSISTGSRNTEAFF.

The chain combines TRBV5-1 with TRBJ1-2; 11 bases match TRBD1. The CDR3 totals 13 residues. Germline V CDR1 and CDR2: SGHRS, YFSETQ. The junction had 4 bases not matched to a gene; V was cut back by 4 bases and J by 8 bases. In DNA, the CDR3 is TGCGCCAGCAGCCGGGGACAGGGGGAAGGCTACACCTTC. It codes for CASSRGQGEGYTF.

In DNA, the CDR3 is TGTGCCAGCAGCCCTGGGACTAGCGGGTTATACAATGAGCAGTTCTTC. Translating it yields CASSPGTSGLYNEQFF. The chain uses TRBV9 and TRBJ2-1, with 12 bases that match TRBD2. The CDR3 is 16 amino acids. Germline trimming cut 4 bases from V and 4 bases from J; bases unmatched to any gene: 6. Germline CDR1 SGDLS, CDR2 YYNGEE. The full variable domain, its missing parts supplied by reference TRBV9 and TRBJ2-1, is DSGVTQTPKHLITATGQRVTLRCSPRSGDLSVYWYQQSLDQGLQFLIQYYNGEERAKGNILERFSAQQFPDLHSELNLSSLELGDSALYFCASSPGTSGLYNEQFFGPGTRLTVL.

The rearrangement uses TRBV4-2 and TRBJ1-2; 9 positions match TRBD1. Per germline, CDR1 LGHNA and CDR2 YNFKEQ. The CDR3 contains 17 residues. Trimming removed 4 bases from V and 4 bases from J; junction bases left unmatched: 13. CDR3 loop: CASSPGPSGQGSYGYTF. The CDR3 nucleotides are TGTGCCAGCAGCCCAGGGCCCTCGGGACAGGGATCCTATGGCTACACCTTC.

The chain joins TRBV14 to TRBJ2-2; 9 bases agree with TRBD1. The CDR3 is made up of 15 amino acids. J lost 6 bases, V lost 1 base, and 3 bases had no gene match. Germline V gene lookup returns CDR1 SGHDN and CDR2 FVKESK. CDR3 bases: TGTGCCAGCAGCCAAGGGAGACAGGGGGCCGGGGAGCTGTTTTTT. Amino acid sequence: CASSQGRQGAGELFF.

The chain carries TRBV5-1 and TRBJ1-1; D may be TRBD1 (6 bases). Germline-derived CDR1 and CDR2 are SGHRS and YFSETQ. The germline V and J ends were trimmed by 0 bases and 6 bases, with 18 bases remaining between them. The CDR3 extends over 16 amino acids. As DNA, the CDR3 is TGCGCCAGCAGCTTGGGGGGGGGCTCATATAACGCTGAAGCTTTCTTT. It codes for CASSLGGGSYNAEAFF. Looking up the rest from reference TRBV5-1 and TRBJ1-1 gives the full variable domain: KAGVTQTPRYLIKTRGQQVTLSCSPISGHRSVSWYQQTPGQGLQFLFEYFSETQRNKGNFPGRFSGRQFSNSRSEMNVSTLELGDSALYLCASSLGGGSYNAEAFFGQGTRLTVV.

This chain links TRBV11-3 with TRBJ2-7, with 9 bases identical to TRBD1. CDR3 length: 15 amino acids. CDR1 is SGHNT, CDR2 YENEEA, per germline. Losses at the gene ends were 4 bases for V and 1 base for J; bases not matched to a gene: 5. Written as DNA, the CDR3 is TGTGCCAGCAGCTCCGGACAGGGGCCTTCCTACGAGCAGTACTTC. This encodes CASSSGQGPSYEQYF. The full variable domain, completed using reference TRBV11-3 and TRBJ2-7, is EAGVVQSPRYKIIEKKQPVAFWCNPISGHNTLYWYLQNLGQGPELLIRYENEEAVDDSQLPKDRFSAERLKGVDSTLKIQPAELGDSAVYLCASSSGQGPSYEQYFGPGTRLTVT.

The count of this clone is one. V gene TRBV7-2 combines with J gene TRBJ1-5; possible D gene TRBD1, 5 bases. The CDR3 spans 13 residues. Looked up from germline, CDR1 is SGHTA and CDR2 is FQGNSA. The ends were cut back, 3 bases at V and 7 bases at J, with 10 bases in the middle. The DNA of the CDR3 is TGTGCCAGCAGCTTCGTTGGGGGGCAGCCCCAGCATTTT. Amino acid sequence: CASSFVGGQPQHF.

This clone is a singleton in its sample. The chain joins TRBV6-4 to TRBJ2-1; D possibly corresponds to TRBD1 (6 bases). The V gene's germline CDR1 is MRHNA and CDR2 SNTAGT. This CDR3 comprises 15 residues. V shed 4 bases and J shed 4 bases, with 14 bases lying between them. The CDR3 loop reads CASSALRTAYNEQFF. CDR3 coding DNA: TGTGCCAGCAGTGCTCTTCGGACAGCTTACAATGAGCAGTTCTTC.

This rearrangement joins TRBV7-9 to TRBJ2-7, with 7 bases identical to TRBD2. Germline CDR1 reads SEHNR; CDR2 reads FQNEAQ (reference sequence). V lost 5 bases to trimming and J lost 4 bases; unmatched junction nucleotides: 11. This CDR3 is 15 amino acids long. CDR3 amino acids: CASSPSPGGSYEQYF. In DNA form, the CDR3 reads TGTGCCAGCAGCCCCTCGCCGGGAGGCTCATACGAGCAGTACTTC.

V is TRBV5-4 and J is TRBJ2-7; 8 nucleotides align to TRBD1. CDR3 length equals 16 residues. CDR1 and CDR2 (germline): SGHNT, YYREEE (reference sequence). The V segment lost 0 bases and the J segment 0 bases; nucleotides outside the gene matches: 5. This CDR3 reads CASSLGDRRSSYEQYF. The CDR3 nucleotides read TGTGCCAGCAGCTTGGGGGACAGGAGGAGCTCCTACGAGCAGTACTTC.

The rearrangement links TRBV15 to TRBJ2-1; TRBD2 agrees at 7 bases. Germline V gives CDR1 LNHNV, CDR2 YYDKDF (reference sequence). The J segment lost 12 bases and the V segment lost 0 bases, leaving 5 bases of the junction unmatched. CDR3 length: 13 residues. In DNA form, the CDR3 reads TGTGCCACCAGCAGAGATTTAGCGGGTTGGCAGTTCTTC. Its protein is CATSRDLAGWQFF.

This clone was counted between two and nine times. V gene TRBV5-4 combines with J gene TRBJ2-3; D is uncertain. Germline loops: CDR1 SGHNT, CDR2 YYREEE (reference sequence). Between the trimmed V and J ends, which lost 4 bases and 0 bases, there was a span of 15 bases. This CDR3 is 16 amino acids long. The CDR3 loop reads CASSPSGALSTDTQYF. The CDR3 DNA reads TGTGCCAGCAGCCCATCGGGTGCCCTTAGCACAGATACGCAGTATTTT.

The chain is built from TRBV4-2 and TRBJ1-3; TRBD1 agrees at 12 bases. With V trimmed by 1 base and J by 1 base, 2 bases remained unmatched. Germline assignment: CDR1 LGHNA and CDR2 YNFKEQ. This CDR3 spans 17 amino acids. The CDR3 DNA reads TGTGCCAGCAGCCAAGCGGGACAGGGGGCGTCTGGAAACACCATATATTTT. Protein product: CASSQAGQGASGNTIYF.

The chain joins TRBV9 to TRBJ2-5, with D unclear. V lost 2 bases and J 1 base, leaving 6 bases between the germline ends. The CDR3 covers 13 residues. Germline lookup yields CDR1 SGDLS and CDR2 YYNGEE. CDR3 sequence: CASSVGTQETQYF. The CDR3 DNA follows: TGTGCCAGCAGCGTGGGCACCCAAGAGACCCAGTACTTC.

This clone was detected only once. The V call is TRBV6-1, the J call TRBJ1-2, with D possibly matching TRBD1 (6 bases). CDR3 length: 14 amino acids. Germline CDR1 and CDR2: MNHNS and SASEGT. V lost 0 bases and J lost 8, with 13 bases in between. The DNA of the CDR3 is TGTGCCAGCAGTGAAGCGGGTCAGGGGCGAGGCTACACCTTC. This codes for CASSEAGQGRGYTF.

The chain recombines TRBV18 with TRBJ1-1; 9 bases fit TRBD1. CDR3 length: 15 amino acids. V was pared by 6 bases and J by 5 bases, with 10 bases of the junction left unmatched. The V gene's germline CDR1 is KGHSH and CDR2 LQKENI. The CDR3 is CASSGTGLVVTEAFF. The DNA for the CDR3 is TGTGCCAGCTCCGGGACAGGGTTGGTTGTGACTGAAGCTTTCTTT. Drawing the rest from reference TRBV18 and TRBJ1-1, the complete variable domain is NAGVMQNPRHLVRRRGQEARLRCSPMKGHSHVYWYRQLPEEGLKFMVYLQKENIIDESGMPKERFSAEFPKEGPSILRIQQVVRGDSAAYFCASSGTGLVVTEAFFGQGTRLTVV.

V and J are TRBV2 and TRBJ2-2; D possibly corresponds to TRBD1 (6 bases). This CDR3 comprises 15 residues. Looked up from germline, CDR1 is SNHLY and CDR2 is FYNNEI. V lost 0 bases, J lost 6 bases, and 11 bases lay in between. CDR3 region: CASSEAGRGSGELFF. CDR3 DNA sequence: TGTGCCAGCAGTGAAGCGGGCAGGGGCTCCGGGGAGCTGTTTTTT.

The CDR3 DNA follows: TGTGCCTTGATAGCGGAACCTAAAAACATTCAGTACTTC. Translated, it gives CALIAEPKNIQYF. The chain uses TRBV30 and TRBJ2-4, with a possible D match to TRBD2 (6 bases). Trimming shortened V by 7 bases and J by 4 bases, and 14 bases separated the two germline ends. Germline lookup yields CDR1 GTSNPN and CDR2 SVGIG (reference sequence). This CDR3 contains 13 residues.

This rearrangement joins TRBV12-5 to TRBJ2-7; weak D call: TRBD1 (6 bases). The length of the CDR3 is 15 residues. The germline V gene has CDR1 LGHNT and CDR2 FRNRAP. V lost 8 bases to trimming and J lost 0 bases, with 17 bases between them. The CDR3 coding sequence is TGTGCTAGTCCCCGCAGACAGGTGAGCTCCTACGAGCAGTACTTC. This codes for CASPRRQVSSYEQYF.